This T cell receptor beta chain was obtained from a study of regulatory T cells in long-lasting Graves disease. Construction of TCR beta libraries relied on iRepertoire HTBI primers and on Arm-PCR targeting CDR3 regions. TCRdb redid the calling of the multiplex PCR reads with MiXCR, one entry per CDR3 protein. The table shows a few hundred thousand distinct CDR3 sequences, with around 15% occurring only once. The time point is: newly diagnosed GD, antithyroid drugs for less than 3 months. PBMC-extracted RNA yielded the TCR library. Trimming took off 2 bases at V and 3 bases at J, with 20 bases between the two ends. This CDR3 is 17 amino acids long. Germline V gives CDR1 MNHEY, CDR2 SVGAGI. Separately, the same data were catalogued under a study of T cells in Graves' hyperthyroidism and ophthalmopathy.

The gene calls are TRBV6-5 and TRBJ2-7; perhaps TRBD1 as D (6 bases). Sequenced material: peripheral blood mononuclear cells (PBMCs), taken at new diagnosis, from a patient treated with antithyroid drugs. This clonotype originated in a woman younger than 30 with Graves disease. CDR3 sequence (DNA): TGTGCCAGCAGTTACCTCCGGGACACTCCAGAAGACTACGAGCAGTACTTC. It translates to CASSYLRDTPEDYEQYF.